This T cell receptor beta chain was found in a study of OX40 agonist ivuxolimab in advanced cancers. About the research overall: Partial response was recorded in three patients: one hepatocellular carcinoma and two cutaneous melanoma cases.

Study-level findings and limits: Nonresponders included some who also had low normalized T-cell clonal expansion. Antigen targets of the expanded peripheral T cells went undetermined.

Profiling relied on immunoSEQ multiplex PCR, and the TCRdb table lists in-frame clones only, not all of them. The table shows 65,000 to 90,000 clones, with about 85% occurring only once. CDR1 and CDR2 from the germline V gene are LGHNA and YNFKEQ. The V end lost 4 bases, the J end lost 4 bases, and 16 bases lay between the germline ends. The CDR3 is 15 residues long. This clone was seen only a few times. The antigen is not known. The receptor was isolated from an adult with an advanced solid tumor such as melanoma, head and neck, liver or kidney cancer. The sequencing here drew on CD4+ or CD8+ T cells sorted from blood, taken in a trial of the OX40 agonist ivuxolimab. V is TRBV4-2 and J is TRBJ1-2, with D perhaps TRBD1 (5 bases). The CDR3: CASSPRSTGGYGYTF. DNA of the CDR3: TGTGCCAGCAGCCCTCGGTCGACGGGGGGCTATGGCTACACCTTC.